This T cell receptor (beta chain) came from a study of cytomegalovirus exposure and HLA in healthy donors. Findings and caveats of the study: Several top significant clusters appeared, in a later analysis, to be linked to common viral pathogens.

This clone was observed a few times. The antigen remains undetermined. The PCR was carried out with 60 Vbeta primers and 13 Jbeta primers. The method was immunoSEQ multiplex PCR; TCRdb's version includes in-frame clones alone and lacks a portion of them. The data hold about 96,000 clones, with approximately 74% observed a single time. V shed 0 bases, J shed 3 bases, and the junction held 0 bases outside the gene matches. Germline CDR1 PRHDT, CDR2 FYEKMQ (reference sequence). CDR3 length: 15 amino acids. Sequenced input: PBMCs. This sequence originates from a female donor in good health and CMV-seropositive. This sequence joins TRBV13 and TRBJ2-1; 9 nucleotides agree with TRBD2. The CDR3, as DNA: TGTGCCAGCAGCTTAGGGACTAGCGGCTACAATGAGCAGTTCTTC. It is translated as CASSLGTSGYNEQFF.